Shown below are 7 T cell receptor beta chains from a single sample sequenced in a study of blood T cell repertoires in COVID-19. Clones were read by immunoSEQ multiplex PCR, and TCRdb kept only the in-frame ones, dropping some. The profile covers 100,000 to 120,000 clones, with roughly 76% appearing a single time and roughly 10% taken by the ten largest. Sequencing input: peripheral blood. These receptor sequences come from a woman aged 70-85 years with acute or convalescent COVID-19.

This clone was picked up a small number of times. The rearrangement joins TRBV7-2 to TRBJ1-1, with D maybe TRBD1 (6 bases). Germline assignment: CDR1 SGHTA and CDR2 FQGNSA. This CDR3 has 18 residues. V dropped 4 bases and J dropped 0 bases, with 21 bases sitting between them. The CDR3 DNA reads as TGTGCCAGCAGCTCTTTCGAGTACCGGGACACCATGAACACTGAAGCTTTCTTT. Its protein is CASSSFEYRDTMNTEAFF.

The rearrangement uses TRBV30 and TRBJ2-2, with TRBD1 identical over 9 bases. This CDR3 contains 14 residues. The germline V gene has CDR1 GTSNPN and CDR2 SVGIG (reference sequence). J gave up 6 bases and V 3 bases, and 5 bases lay outside the gene matches. DNA for the CDR3: TGTGCCTGGAGGGGACAGGGTTTTCCCGGGGAGCTGTTTTTT. Protein sequence: CAWRGQGFPGELFF.

Only one count was recorded for this clone. This chain joins TRBV7-6 and TRBJ2-5, with 9 bases lining up with TRBD2. The CDR3 totals 15 residues. Germline CDR1 SGHVS, CDR2 FNYEAQ. The V and J ends lost 7 bases and 2 bases, in that order; junction bases with no gene match: 8. This chain's CDR3 is CASTNSGRGQETQYF. CDR3 DNA: TGTGCCAGCACCAATAGCGGGAGAGGGCAAGAGACCCAGTACTTC.

The table lists this clone with a few counts. This chain uses TRBV5-1 with TRBJ1-2, with D possibly being TRBD1 (6 bases). The CDR3 sequence is 13 residues long. V lost 2 bases and J lost 4, with 9 bases in between. Germline CDR1 is SGHRS and CDR2 is YFSETQ. CDR3 residues: CASSLTGRYGYTF. In DNA form, the CDR3 reads TGCGCCAGCAGCTTAACAGGGCGCTATGGCTACACCTTC.

In DNA, the CDR3 is TGTGCCAGCAGCTTATTGACTAGCGGCTACGAGCAGTACTTC. It codes for CASSLLTSGYEQYF. The chain combines TRBV11-2 with TRBJ2-7; 9 nucleotides align to TRBD2. J lost 3 bases, V lost 2 bases, and 2 bases had no gene match. CDR3 length equals 14 residues. CDR1 is SGHAT, CDR2 FQNNGV, per germline.

This chain connects TRBV10-1 to TRBJ2-7, with D perhaps TRBD1 (5 bases). Deletions cut 0 bases from V and 2 bases from J, with 8 bases between. CDR3 length equals 14 residues. Germline-derived CDR1 and CDR2 are WNHNN and SYGVQD (reference sequence). The CDR3 is CASSESGHPYEQYF. The CDR3 DNA reads as TGCGCCAGCAGTGAGTCAGGACATCCCTACGAGCAGTACTTC.

The chain combines TRBV14 with TRBJ1-1, with TRBD1 identical over 10 bases. In germline, CDR1 is SGHDN, CDR2 FVKESK. V was clipped by 4 bases and J by 1 base; unmatched bases: 3. The CDR3 is 15 residues long. CDR3 nucleotide sequence: TGTGCCAGCAGCCCCTGGACAGGGGGGAACACTGAAGCTTTCTTT. Protein sequence: CASSPWTGGNTEAFF.